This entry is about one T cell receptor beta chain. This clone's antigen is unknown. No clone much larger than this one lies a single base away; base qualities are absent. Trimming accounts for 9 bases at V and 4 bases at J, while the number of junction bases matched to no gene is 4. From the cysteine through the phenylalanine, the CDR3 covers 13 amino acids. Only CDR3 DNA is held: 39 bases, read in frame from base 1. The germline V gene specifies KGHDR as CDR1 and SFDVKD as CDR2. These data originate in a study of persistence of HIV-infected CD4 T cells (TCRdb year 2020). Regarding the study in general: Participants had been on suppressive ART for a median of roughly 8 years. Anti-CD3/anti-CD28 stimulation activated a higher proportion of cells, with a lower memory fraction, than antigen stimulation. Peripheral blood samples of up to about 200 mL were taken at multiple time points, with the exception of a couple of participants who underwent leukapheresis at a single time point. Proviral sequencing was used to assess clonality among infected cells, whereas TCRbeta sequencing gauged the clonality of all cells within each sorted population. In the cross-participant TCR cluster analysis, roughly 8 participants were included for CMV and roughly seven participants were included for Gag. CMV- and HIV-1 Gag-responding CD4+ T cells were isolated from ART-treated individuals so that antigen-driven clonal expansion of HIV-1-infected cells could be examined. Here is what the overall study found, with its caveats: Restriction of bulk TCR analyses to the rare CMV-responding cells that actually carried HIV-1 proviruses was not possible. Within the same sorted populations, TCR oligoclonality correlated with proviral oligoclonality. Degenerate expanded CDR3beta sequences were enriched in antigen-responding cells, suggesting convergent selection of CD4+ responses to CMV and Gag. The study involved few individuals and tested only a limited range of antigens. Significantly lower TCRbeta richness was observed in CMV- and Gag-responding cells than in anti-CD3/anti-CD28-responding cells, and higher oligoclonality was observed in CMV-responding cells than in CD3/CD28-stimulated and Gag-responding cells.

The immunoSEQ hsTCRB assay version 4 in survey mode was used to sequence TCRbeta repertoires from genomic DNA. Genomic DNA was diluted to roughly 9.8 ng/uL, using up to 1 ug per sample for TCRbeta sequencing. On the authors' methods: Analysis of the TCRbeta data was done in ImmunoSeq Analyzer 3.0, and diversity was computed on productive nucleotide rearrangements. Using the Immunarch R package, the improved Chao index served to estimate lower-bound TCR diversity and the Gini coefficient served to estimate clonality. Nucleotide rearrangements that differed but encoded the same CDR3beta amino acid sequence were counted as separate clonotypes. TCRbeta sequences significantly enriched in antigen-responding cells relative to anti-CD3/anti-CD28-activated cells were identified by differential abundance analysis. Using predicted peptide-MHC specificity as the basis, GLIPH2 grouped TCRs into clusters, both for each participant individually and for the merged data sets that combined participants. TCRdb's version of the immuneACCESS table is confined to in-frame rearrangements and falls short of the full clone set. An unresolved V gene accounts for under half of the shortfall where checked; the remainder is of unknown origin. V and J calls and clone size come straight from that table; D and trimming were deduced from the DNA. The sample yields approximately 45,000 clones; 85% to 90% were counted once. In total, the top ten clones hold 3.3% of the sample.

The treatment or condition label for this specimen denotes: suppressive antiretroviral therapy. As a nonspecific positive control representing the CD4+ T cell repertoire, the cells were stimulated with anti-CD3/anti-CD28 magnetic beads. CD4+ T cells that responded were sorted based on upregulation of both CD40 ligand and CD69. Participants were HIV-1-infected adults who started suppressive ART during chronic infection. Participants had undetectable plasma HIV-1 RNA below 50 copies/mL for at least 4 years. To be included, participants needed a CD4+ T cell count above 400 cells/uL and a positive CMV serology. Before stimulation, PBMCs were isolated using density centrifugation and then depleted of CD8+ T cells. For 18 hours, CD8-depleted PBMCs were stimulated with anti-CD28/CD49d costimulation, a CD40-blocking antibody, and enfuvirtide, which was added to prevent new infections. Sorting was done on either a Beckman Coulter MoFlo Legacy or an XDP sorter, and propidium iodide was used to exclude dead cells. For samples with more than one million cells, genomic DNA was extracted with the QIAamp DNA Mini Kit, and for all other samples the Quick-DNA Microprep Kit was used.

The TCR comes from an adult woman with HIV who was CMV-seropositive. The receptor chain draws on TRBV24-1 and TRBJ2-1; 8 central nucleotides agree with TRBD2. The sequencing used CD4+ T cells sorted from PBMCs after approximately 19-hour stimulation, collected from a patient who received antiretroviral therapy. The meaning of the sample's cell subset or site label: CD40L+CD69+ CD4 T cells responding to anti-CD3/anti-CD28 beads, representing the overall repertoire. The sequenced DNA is TGTGCCACCGGTACTAGCGGTTACAATGAGCAGTTCTTC. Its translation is CATGTSGYNEQFF.